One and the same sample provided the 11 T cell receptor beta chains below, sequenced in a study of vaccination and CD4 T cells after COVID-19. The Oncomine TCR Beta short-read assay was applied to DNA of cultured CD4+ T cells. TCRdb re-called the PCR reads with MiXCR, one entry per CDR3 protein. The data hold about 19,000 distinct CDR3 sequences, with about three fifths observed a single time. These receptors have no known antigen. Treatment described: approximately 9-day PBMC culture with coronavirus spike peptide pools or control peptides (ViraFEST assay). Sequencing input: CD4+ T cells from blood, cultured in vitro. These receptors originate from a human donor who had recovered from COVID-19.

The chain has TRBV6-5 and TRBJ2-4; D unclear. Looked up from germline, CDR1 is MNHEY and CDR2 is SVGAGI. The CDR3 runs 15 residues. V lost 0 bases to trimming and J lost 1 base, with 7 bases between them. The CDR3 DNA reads TGTGCCAGCAGTTACTCGCTCTGGGCCAAAAACATTCAGTACTTC. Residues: CASSYSLWAKNIQYF.

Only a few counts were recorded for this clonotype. CDR3 in DNA: TGCACTCCAGCCTGGGGCACTGAAGCTTTCTTT. It specifies CTPAWGTEAFF. The V gene is TRBV20-1, the J gene TRBJ1-1; D ambiguous. The CDR3 has 11 residues. The germline gives CDR1 DFQATT, CDR2 SNEGSKA (reference sequence).

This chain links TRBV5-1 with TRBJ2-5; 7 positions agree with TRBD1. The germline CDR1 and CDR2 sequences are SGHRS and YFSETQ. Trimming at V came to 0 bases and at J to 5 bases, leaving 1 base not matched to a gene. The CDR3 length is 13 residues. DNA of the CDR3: TGCGCCAGCAGCTTGGGAGGGGGCGAGACCCAGTACTTC. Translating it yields CASSLGGGETQYF.

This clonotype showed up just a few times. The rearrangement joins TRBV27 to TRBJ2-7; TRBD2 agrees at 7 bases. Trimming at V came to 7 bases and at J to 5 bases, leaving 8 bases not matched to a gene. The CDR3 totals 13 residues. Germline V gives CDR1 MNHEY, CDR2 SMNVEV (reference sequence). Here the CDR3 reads CASMTGGRNEQYF. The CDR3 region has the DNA TGTGCCAGCATGACGGGGGGAAGGAACGAGCAGTACTTC.

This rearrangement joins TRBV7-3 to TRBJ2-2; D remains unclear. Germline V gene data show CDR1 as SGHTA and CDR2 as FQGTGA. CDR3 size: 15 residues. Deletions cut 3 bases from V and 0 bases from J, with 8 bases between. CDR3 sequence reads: CASSFLGSNTGELFF. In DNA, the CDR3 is TGTGCCAGCAGCTTTCTCGGGTCGAACACCGGGGAGCTGTTTTTT.

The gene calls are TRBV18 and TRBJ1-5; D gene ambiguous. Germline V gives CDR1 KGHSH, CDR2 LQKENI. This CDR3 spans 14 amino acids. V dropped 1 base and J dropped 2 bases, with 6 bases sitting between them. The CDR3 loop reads CASSPQRGNQPQHF. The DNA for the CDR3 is TGTGCCAGCTCACCACAGCGTGGCAATCAGCCCCAGCATTTT.

CDR3 amino acids: CASSFSREENIQYF. CDR3 in DNA: TGTGCCAGCAGTTTTTCGCGGGAGGAAAACATTCAGTACTTC. V is TRBV27 and J is TRBJ2-4; 8 nucleotides agree with TRBD2. From germline, CDR1 is MNHEY and CDR2 SMNVEV (reference sequence). V gave up 3 bases and J gave up 5 bases; unmatched junction bases: 3. CDR3 length equals 14 residues.

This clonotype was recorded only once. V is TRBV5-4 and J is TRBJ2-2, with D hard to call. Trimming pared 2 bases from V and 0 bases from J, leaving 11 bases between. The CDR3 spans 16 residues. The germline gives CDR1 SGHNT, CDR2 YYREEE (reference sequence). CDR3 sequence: CASSFGVVPNTGELFF. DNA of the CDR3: TGTGCCAGCAGCTTTGGTGTGGTTCCGAACACCGGGGAGCTGTTTTTT.

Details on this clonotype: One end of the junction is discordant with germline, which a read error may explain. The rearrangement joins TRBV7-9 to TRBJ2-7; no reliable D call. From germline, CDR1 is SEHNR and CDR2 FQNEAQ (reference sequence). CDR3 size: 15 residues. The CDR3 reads CASSLDMVLNYEQYF. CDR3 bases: TGCGCCAGCAGCTTGGATATGGTATTGAATTACGAGCAGTACTTC.

CDR3 protein: CASTLGTGEETEAFF. The DNA of the CDR3 is TGTGCCAGCACCTTAGGGACAGGGGAGGAAACTGAAGCTTTCTTT. V and J are TRBV28 and TRBJ1-1; 10 bases align to TRBD1. J lost 5 bases, V lost 7 bases, and 10 bases had no gene match. Per germline, CDR1 MDHEN and CDR2 SYDVKM. The CDR3 totals 15 residues. The variable domain in full, completed from reference TRBV28 and TRBJ1-1, reads DVKVTQSSRYLVKRTGEKVFLECVQDMDHENMFWYRQDPGLGLRLIYFSYDVKMKEKGDIPEGYSVSREKKERFSLILESASTNQTSMYLCASTLGTGEETEAFFGQGTRLTVV.

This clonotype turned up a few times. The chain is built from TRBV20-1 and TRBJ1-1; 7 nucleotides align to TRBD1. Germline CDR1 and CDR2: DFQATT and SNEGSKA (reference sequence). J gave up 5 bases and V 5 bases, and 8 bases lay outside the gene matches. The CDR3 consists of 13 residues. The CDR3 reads CSAGRQGGTEAFF. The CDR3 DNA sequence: TGCAGTGCTGGTAGACAGGGAGGGACTGAAGCTTTCTTT.